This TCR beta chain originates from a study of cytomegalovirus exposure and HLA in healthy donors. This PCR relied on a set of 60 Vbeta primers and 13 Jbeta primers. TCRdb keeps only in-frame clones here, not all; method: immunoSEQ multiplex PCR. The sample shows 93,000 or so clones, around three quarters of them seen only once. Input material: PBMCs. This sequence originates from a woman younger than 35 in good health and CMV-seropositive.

The chain's CDR3 is CASTPLSSGGYTGELFF. CDR3 DNA sequence: TGTGCCAGTACCCCACTTTCTAGCGGGGGCTACACCGGGGAGCTGTTTTTT. The chain joins TRBV19 to TRBJ2-2; 10 positions agree with TRBD2. From germline, CDR1 is LNHDA and CDR2 SQIVND (reference sequence). V shed 7 bases, J shed 3 bases, and the junction held 11 bases outside the gene matches. This CDR3 is built from 17 residues.